This section outlines one T cell receptor beta chain sequence together with its context. This clone was found once. Its antigen has not been determined. Base-call qualities are not available, and no considerably larger clone is one nucleotide away. TCRbeta CDR3 regions were amplified from genomic DNA by means of the immunoSEQ Assay, a bias-controlled multiplex PCR. On the study's bioinformatics: The number of nucleated cells in each sample was estimated from the amplification of reference gene primers within the assay. To quantify the absolute abundance of each unique TCRbeta CDR3 rearrangement, sequence reads were collapsed and filtered. For each sample, productive Simpson clonality was calculated as the square root of Simpson's diversity index over productive rearrangements. The clones in this table, taken by TCRdb from immuneACCESS, are in-frame only. Not every clone is retained; where verified, under half of the shortfall comes from an unresolved V gene, and the cause of the rest is unknown. The DNA gave D and trimming, while V, J and clone size come from that table. Within this sample are approximately 300,000 clones, with approximately 89% of them counted one time only. In total, the top ten clones hold approximately 5% of the sample.

In the prospective study, participants were about 18 to 100 years old, resided in about two dozen geographic areas of the United States, and were enrolled through a virtual design. Cohort assignment in the prospective study relied on participant-reported clinical history from a screening survey and a study questionnaire. For ImmuneRACE Cohort 3, a participant was defined as recovered based on two consecutive negative NP/OP PCR tests, clearance by a healthcare professional, or resolution of symptoms. Each participant in the prospective study had whole blood, serum and a nasopharyngeal or oropharyngeal swab collected by mobile phlebotomists. Participants in the prospective study had the option to provide additional blood draws and questionnaires over a 2-month period. Blood samples from the prospective study were shipped frozen or at room temperature prior to DNA extraction. This specimen belongs to a study of blood T cell repertoires in COVID-19 (dated by TCRdb to 2018 to 2020). With respect to the entire study: The collaborator samples originated in the United States, Italy and Spain and spanned the acute and convalescent phases of COVID-19. The prospective study material was composed of cDNA or gDNA derived from T cells, B-cell-depleted T cells, or PBMCs. The dataset comprised deeply sampled blood TCRbeta repertoires from subjects exposed to, actively infected with, or recovered from COVID-19. A freely available public database, intended as a resource for researchers studying the immune response to SARS-CoV-2, is where the repertoires were released. Samples were obtained from the ongoing ImmuneRACE study (first 160 participants) and from about 1,300 subjects provided by 6 global collaborators. A de-identified subject ID, COVID-19 status, age in years and sex were almost always included in the sample metadata. Where available, HLA class I and class II types were obtained from metadata supplied by the sample provider rather than from assay-based typing. Study-wide conclusions, independent of this receptor: The quantity of clinical and demographic metadata differed by source and by participant and was supplied without curation.

Including cysteine and phenylalanine, the CDR3 has 16 amino acids. Of the read, only the CDR3 DNA is kept; its 48 bases are in frame from base 1. V is clipped by 3 bases and J by 6 bases, and the sequence between their germline boundaries is 15 bases long. The germline V gene yields SGHAT for CDR1 and FQNNGV for CDR2. This receptor was taken from a woman aged 25 to 39 who had recovered from COVID-19. Sequenced material: PBMCs or T cells enriched from blood (not recorded which). The sequence joins TRBV11-2 to TRBJ1-6; the D region possibly corresponds to TRBD1 (6 bases align). The nucleotides are TGTGCCAGCAGCTTTGACTTACAGGGCGGTAATTCACCCCTCCACTTT. Its protein reads: CASSFDLQGGNSPLHF.